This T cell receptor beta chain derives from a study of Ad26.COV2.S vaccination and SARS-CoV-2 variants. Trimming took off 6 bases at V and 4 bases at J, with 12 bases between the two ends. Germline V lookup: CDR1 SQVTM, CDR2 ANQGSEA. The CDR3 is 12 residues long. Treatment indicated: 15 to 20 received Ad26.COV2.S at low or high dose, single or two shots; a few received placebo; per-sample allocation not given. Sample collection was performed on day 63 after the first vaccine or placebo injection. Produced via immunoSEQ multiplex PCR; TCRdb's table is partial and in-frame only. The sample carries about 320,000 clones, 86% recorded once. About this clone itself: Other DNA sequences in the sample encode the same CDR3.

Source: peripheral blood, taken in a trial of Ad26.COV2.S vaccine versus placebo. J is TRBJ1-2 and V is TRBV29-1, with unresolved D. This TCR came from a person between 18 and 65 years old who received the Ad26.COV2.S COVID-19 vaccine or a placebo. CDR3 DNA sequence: TGCAGCGTGGGCACGGGCGGCTATGGCTACACCTTC. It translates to CSVGTGGYGYTF.